A single sample gave rise to the 11 T cell receptor beta chains below, sequenced in a study of cytomegalovirus exposure and HLA in healthy donors. PCR used 60 Vbeta primers and 13 Jbeta primers. TCRdb's table, derived via immunoSEQ multiplex PCR, lists solely in-frame clones and lacks some. Of over 250,000 clones listed, 65% to 85% are singletons. The sample consisted of PBMCs. These TCRs come from a female donor in good health and CMV-seronegative.

The CDR3 DNA follows: TGCGCCAGCAGCTTGCAGGGCGAGAGCTCCTACAATGAGCAGTTCTTC. Translation gives CASSLQGESSYNEQFF. The chain carries TRBV5-1 and TRBJ2-1; a possible D gene is TRBD1 (5 bases). The CDR3 runs to 16 residues. From germline, CDR1 is SGHRS and CDR2 YFSETQ. Trimming cost V 1 base and J 0 bases, with 11 bases left between them.

The chain has TRBV7-2 and TRBJ1-1; weak D call: TRBD1 (5 bases). The CDR3 totals 14 residues. Germline-derived CDR1 and CDR2 are SGHTA and FQGNSA. V lost 1 base, J lost 4 bases, and 10 bases lay in between. For the CDR3, the DNA is TGTGCCAGCAGCTTAGACCAGGGATCCACTGAAGCTTTCTTT. It yields the protein CASSLDQGSTEAFF. Based on the CDR3 plus reference TRBV7-2 and TRBJ1-1, the full variable domain is GAGVSQSPSNKVTEKGKDVELRCDPISGHTALYWYRQSLGQGLEFLIYFQGNSAPDKSGLPSDRFSAERTGGSVSTLTIQRTQQEDSAVYLCASSLDQGSTEAFFGQGTRLTVV.

The chain uses TRBV6-1 and TRBJ1-4, with a weak D call TRBD1 (5 bases). From germline, CDR1 is MNHNS and CDR2 SASEGT. The germline V and J ends were trimmed by 3 bases and 0 bases, with 20 bases remaining between them. The CDR3 length is 19 residues. CDR3 loop: CASSEAGRIRIATNEKLFF. Written as DNA, the CDR3 is TGTGCCAGCAGTGAGGCAGGGAGGATTCGGATTGCAACTAATGAAAAACTGTTTTTT.

This clone was observed a few times. The chain joins TRBV5-6 to TRBJ1-1, with no clear D. The CDR3 spans 13 residues. Germline CDR1 and CDR2: SGHDT and YYEEEE. Trimming stripped 4 bases from V and 6 bases from J, with 13 bases between. The CDR3 sequence: CASSATSFAEAFF. The DNA of the CDR3 is TGTGCCAGCAGCGCAACAAGTTTCGCTGAAGCTTTCTTT. Full variable domain (outside the CDR3, taken from reference TRBV5-6 and TRBJ1-1): DAGVTQSPTHLIKTRGQQVTLRCSPKSGHDTVSWYQQALGQGPQFIFQYYEEEERQRGNFPDRFSGHQFPNYSSELNVNALLLGDSALYLCASSATSFAEAFFGQGTRLTVV.

This chain connects TRBV9 to TRBJ2-7; 14 nucleotides agree with TRBD2. The CDR3 is 16 amino acids. In germline, CDR1 is SGDLS, CDR2 YYNGEE. The ends lost 0 bases at V and 5 bases at J; junction bases unmatched: 4. The DNA for the CDR3 is TGTGCCAGCAGCGTAGGGGGACTAGCGGGAGATCACGAGCAGTACTTC. This codes for CASSVGGLAGDHEQYF.

The sample holds a few counts of this clone. The J gene is TRBJ2-3, the V gene TRBV15; TRBD2 is a possible D gene (5 bases). The CDR3 runs to 15 residues. Germline loops: CDR1 LNHNV, CDR2 YYDKDF (reference sequence). V was cut by 8 bases and J by 0 bases, with 15 bases left in between. The chain's CDR3 is CATQFFGGSTDTQYF. The CDR3 bases are TGTGCCACCCAGTTTTTTGGCGGGAGCACAGATACGCAGTATTTT.

The chain links TRBV5-1 to TRBJ1-1; 7 nucleotides agree with TRBD1. V shed 6 bases and J 3 bases; nucleotides not matched to a gene: 8. Germline CDR1 reads SGHRS; CDR2 reads YFSETQ. The CDR3 is 14 amino acids. The CDR3 coding sequence is TGCGCCAGCACAACAACAGGGGCCGACACTGAAGCTTTCTTT. Its protein is CASTTTGADTEAFF.

CDR3 nucleotides: TGTGCCAGCAGTTACTCGGGGCGGGAGGGCCCAAAGACCCAGTACTTC. Protein product: CASSYSGREGPKTQYF. The chain is built from TRBV6-5 and TRBJ2-5; 9 bases align to TRBD2. CDR1 is MNHEY, CDR2 SVGAGI, per germline. V gave up 0 bases and J gave up 6 bases; unmatched junction bases: 8. The CDR3 is made up of 16 amino acids.

V is TRBV30 and J is TRBJ2-1; possibly TRBD2 for D (6 bases). The CDR3 spans 12 residues. The germline V and J ends were trimmed by 5 bases and 10 bases, with 15 bases remaining between them. The germline gives CDR1 GTSNPN, CDR2 SVGIG (reference sequence). The CDR3 spells CAWGPSDYEQFF. The CDR3 DNA sequence: TGTGCCTGGGGACCCTCGGACTACGAGCAGTTCTTC.

V usage is TRBV29-1 and J usage is TRBJ1-1; TRBD1 is a possible D gene (5 bases). CDR1 and CDR2 (germline): SQVTM, ANQGSEA. The length of the CDR3 is 12 residues. CDR3 in DNA: TGCACGACGTGGGGGGTGGGCACTGAAGCTTTCTTT. It is translated as CTTWGVGTEAFF.

The chain recombines TRBV29-1 with TRBJ2-2, with a tentative D call TRBD1 (5 bases). Germline CDR1 reads SQVTM; CDR2 reads ANQGSEA. This CDR3 comprises 15 residues. Trimming stripped 0 bases from V and 0 bases from J, with 8 bases between. The CDR3 coding sequence is TGCAGCGTTGAAGATCCGACAGCGAACACCGGGGAGCTGTTTTTT. The encoded protein is CSVEDPTANTGELFF.